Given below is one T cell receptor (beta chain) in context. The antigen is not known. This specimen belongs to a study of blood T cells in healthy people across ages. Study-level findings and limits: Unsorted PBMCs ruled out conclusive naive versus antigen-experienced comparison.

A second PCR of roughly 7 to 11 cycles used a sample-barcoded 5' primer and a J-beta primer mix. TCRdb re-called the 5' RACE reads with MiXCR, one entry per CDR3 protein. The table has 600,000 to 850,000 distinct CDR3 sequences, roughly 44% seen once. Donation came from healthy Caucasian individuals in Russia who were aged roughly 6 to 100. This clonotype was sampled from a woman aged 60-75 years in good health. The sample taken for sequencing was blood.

DNA for the CDR3: TGTGCCAGCAGTTACCAGAGTCAGGGGGCGCGGGAGACCCAGTACTTC. Translating gives CASSYQSQGARETQYF. V is TRBV6-5 and J is TRBJ2-7, with 8 bases matching TRBD1. The J call is uncertain, as TRBJ2-5 better fits the DNA end. Germline CDR1 reads MNHEY; CDR2 reads SVGAGI. The CDR3 loop spans 16 amino acids.